A selection of T cell receptor beta chains follows, all from one sample in a study of blood T cell repertoires in COVID-19. Assay used: immunoSEQ multiplex PCR; TCRdb lists only in-frame clones, some missing. The profile shows some 110,000 clones, 70% to 80% of them singletons. Sequencing was done on a sample of peripheral blood. The receptors come from a man in his 70s with acute or convalescent COVID-19. CDR3s include the opening cysteine and the closing phenylalanine or tryptophan. D genes are given only for firm matches. Clone size, where shown, is once, few, many, or a class for clones that have expanded.

j_call cdr3_length d_call v_call clone_size cdr3_aa cdr3_nt
TRBJ1-2 16 TRBD1 TRBV6-5 - CASSSPGTGVNYGYTF TGTGCCAGCAGTTCCCCCGGGACAGGGGTTAACTATGGCTACACCTTC
TRBJ1-3 14 TRBD1 TRBV6-1 - CASSERGRGNTIYF TGTGCCAGCAGTGAAAGGGGGCGTGGAAACACCATATATTTT
TRBJ2-3 12 - TRBV12-5 - CASGFVADTQYF TGTGCTAGTGGTTTCGTCGCAGATACGCAGTATTTT
TRBJ2-2 14 - TRBV6-5 - CATRGGSSTGELFF TGTGCCACGAGGGGGGGGTCCTCAACCGGGGAGCTGTTTTTT
TRBJ1-2 15 - TRBV14 - CASSQDAGFWYGYTF TGTGCCAGCAGCCAAGACGCAGGGTTTTGGTATGGCTACACCTTC
TRBJ2-2 12 - TRBV18 - CASSPGPGELFF TGTGCCAGCTCACCAGGGCCGGGGGAGCTGTTTTTT
TRBJ1-3 14 - TRBV20-1 few CSASTGGVGNTIYF TGCAGTGCTAGTACGGGGGGTGTCGGAAACACCATATATTTT
TRBJ1-3 16 - TRBV4-1 - CASSPELSLSGNTIYF TGCGCCAGCAGCCCCGAACTGTCGCTCTCTGGAAACACCATATATTTT
TRBJ2-1 15 TRBD1 TRBV14 - CASSHLLDRVNEQFF TGTGCCAGCAGCCATCTCCTGGACAGGGTAAATGAGCAGTTCTTC
TRBJ2-1 15 TRBD1 TRBV11-2 - CASSLVLGQQNEQFF TGTGCCAGCAGCCTTGTCTTGGGACAGCAGAATGAGCAGTTCTTC
TRBJ1-1 15 TRBD1 TRBV6-2/TRBV6-3 - CASSITTGANTEAFF TGTGCCAGCAGCATAACGACAGGGGCGAACACTGAAGCTTTCTTT
TRBJ1-1 15 TRBD1 TRBV5-1 - CASRPGQGENTEAFF TGCGCCAGCAGACCGGGACAGGGCGAAAACACTGAAGCTTTCTTT
TRBJ1-2 14 - TRBV6-5 - CASKGGPSNYGYTF TGTGCCAGCAAGGGAGGTCCCTCTAACTATGGCTACACCTTC
TRBJ2-5 12 TRBD1 TRBV2 - CAMTGTGETQYF TGTGCCATGACAGGGACGGGGGAGACCCAGTACTTC
TRBJ1-2 14 - TRBV7-2 - CASSLDPGNYGYTF TGTGCCAGCAGCTTAGACCCGGGGAACTATGGCTACACCTTC
TRBJ1-2 12 - TRBV27 few CATLQRNYGYTF TGTGCCACCCTTCAACGGAACTATGGCTACACCTTC
TRBJ1-3 15 - TRBV11-1 - CASSFGQTSGNTIYF TGTGCCAGCAGCTTCGGACAGACCTCTGGAAACACCATATATTTT
TRBJ1-5 16 TRBD1 TRBV30 - CAWSVRGLLTNQPQHF TGTGCCTGGAGTGTAAGGGGGCTGCTGACCAATCAGCCCCAGCATTTT
TRBJ2-1 15 TRBD1 TRBV5-1 - CASSQPGQGGNEQFF TGCGCCAGCAGCCAGCCGGGACAGGGTGGCAATGAGCAGTTCTTC
TRBJ1-5 18 TRBD1 TRBV7-9 few CASSDPGQGPYSNQPQHF TGTGCCAGCAGCGATCCGGGACAGGGGCCTTATAGCAATCAGCCCCAGCATTTT
TRBJ1-4 14 - TRBV3-1/TRBV3-2 - CASSVTASAEKLFF TGTGCCAGCAGCGTAACGGCCAGCGCGGAAAAACTGTTTTTT
TRBJ2-3 11 - TRBV29-1 - CSVVGAHTQYF TGCAGCGTTGTAGGGGCCCATACGCAGTATTTT
TRBJ2-1 12 TRBD2 TRBV18 - CASSLAGGKQFF TGTGCCAGTTCCCTAGCGGGGGGAAAGCAGTTCTTC
TRBJ1-5 16 - TRBV19 - CASSIDGGYSNQPQHF TGTGCCAGTAGTATAGATGGCGGATATAGCAATCAGCCCCAGCATTTT
TRBJ2-7 14 - TRBV7-9 - CASSLGTAIYEQYF TGTGCCAGCAGCTTAGGGACAGCGATCTACGAGCAGTACTTC
TRBJ2-7 15 TRBD1 TRBV10-3 - CAISESYRGSYEQYF TGTGCCATCAGTGAGTCATACAGGGGTTCCTACGAGCAGTACTTC